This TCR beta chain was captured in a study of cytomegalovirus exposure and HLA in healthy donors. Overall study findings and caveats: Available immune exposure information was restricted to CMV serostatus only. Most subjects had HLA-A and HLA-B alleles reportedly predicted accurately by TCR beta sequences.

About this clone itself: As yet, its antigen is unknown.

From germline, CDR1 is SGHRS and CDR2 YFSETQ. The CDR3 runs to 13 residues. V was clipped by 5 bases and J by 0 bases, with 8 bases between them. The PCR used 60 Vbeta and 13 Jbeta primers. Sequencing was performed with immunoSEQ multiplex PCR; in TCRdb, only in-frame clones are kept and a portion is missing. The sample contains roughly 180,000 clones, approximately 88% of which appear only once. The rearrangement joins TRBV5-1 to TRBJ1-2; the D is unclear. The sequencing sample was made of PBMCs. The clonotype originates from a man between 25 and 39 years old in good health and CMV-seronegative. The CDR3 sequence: CASSLGANYGYTF. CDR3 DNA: TGCGCCAGCAGTCTCGGGGCTAACTATGGCTACACCTTC. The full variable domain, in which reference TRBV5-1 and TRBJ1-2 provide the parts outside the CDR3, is KAGVTQTPRYLIKTRGQQVTLSCSPISGHRSVSWYQQTPGQGLQFLFEYFSETQRNKGNFPGRFSGRQFSNSRSEMNVSTLELGDSALYLCASSLGANYGYTFGSGTRLTVV.